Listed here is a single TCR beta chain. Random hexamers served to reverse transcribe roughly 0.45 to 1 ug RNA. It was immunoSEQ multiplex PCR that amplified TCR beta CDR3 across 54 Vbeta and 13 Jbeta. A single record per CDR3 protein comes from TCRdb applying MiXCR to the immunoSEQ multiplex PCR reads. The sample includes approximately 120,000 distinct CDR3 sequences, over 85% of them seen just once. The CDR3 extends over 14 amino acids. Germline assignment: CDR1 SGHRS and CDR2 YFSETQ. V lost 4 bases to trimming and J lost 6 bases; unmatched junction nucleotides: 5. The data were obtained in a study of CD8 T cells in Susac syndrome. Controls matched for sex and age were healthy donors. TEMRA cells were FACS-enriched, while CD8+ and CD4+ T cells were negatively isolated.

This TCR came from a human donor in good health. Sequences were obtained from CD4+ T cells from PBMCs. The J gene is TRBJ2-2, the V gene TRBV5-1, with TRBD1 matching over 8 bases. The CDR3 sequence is CASSHLQGAGELFF. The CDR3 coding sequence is TGCGCCAGCAGCCACCTACAGGGGGCCGGGGAGCTGTTTTTT.